This T cell receptor beta chain was sequenced for a study of blood T cell repertoires in COVID-19. In the study's own analysis: Nucleated cell number was recorded as an estimate derived from reference gene primer amplification. The data were produced by immunoSEQ multiplex PCR, yet TCRdb's version contains in-frame clones alone and is incomplete. That table supplies the V and J calls and clone size; D and trimming were determined from the DNA. This sample yields roughly 190,000 clones, of which approximately 90% are seen a single time; around 5.8% belongs to the top ten. Trimming at V came to 4 bases and at J to 2 bases, leaving 4 bases not matched to a gene. CDR3 length: 14 amino acids. CDR1 SGDLS and CDR2 YYNGEE come from the germline V gene.

The source of this sequence is a man between 35 and 55 years old with active or convalescent COVID-19. The specimen sequenced was peripheral blood. The rearrangement joins TRBV9 to TRBJ2-7; 9 bases map to TRBD1. The DNA of the CDR3 is TGTGCCAGCAGCTCGGGACAGGGAACCTACGAGCAGTACTTC. It specifies CASSSGQGTYEQYF.